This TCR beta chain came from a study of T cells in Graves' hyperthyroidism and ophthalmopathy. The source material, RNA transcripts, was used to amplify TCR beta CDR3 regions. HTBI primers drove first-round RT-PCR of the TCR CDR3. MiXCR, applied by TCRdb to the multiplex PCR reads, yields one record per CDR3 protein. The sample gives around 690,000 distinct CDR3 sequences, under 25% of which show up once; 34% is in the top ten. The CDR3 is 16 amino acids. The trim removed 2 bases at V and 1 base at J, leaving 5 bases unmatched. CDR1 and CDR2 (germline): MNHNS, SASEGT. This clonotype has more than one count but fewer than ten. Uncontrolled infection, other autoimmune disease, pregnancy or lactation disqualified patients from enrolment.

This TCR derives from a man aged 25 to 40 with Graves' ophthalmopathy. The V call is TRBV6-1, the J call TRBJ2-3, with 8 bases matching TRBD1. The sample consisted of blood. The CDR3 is CASSENAGQGTDTQYF. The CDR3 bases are TGTGCCAGCAGTGAAAACGCGGGACAGGGCACAGATACGCAGTATTTT.